Below are 12 T cell receptor beta chains sequenced from a single sample in a study of identifying expanded T cells in peripheral blood. TCRdb's table, derived via immunoSEQ multiplex PCR, lists solely in-frame clones and lacks some. The sample lists under 100,000 clones; roughly 84% were seen once. The sample was blood. Receptors originate from a person between 18 and 70 years old in good health.

J is TRBJ1-1 and V is TRBV2; D remains ambiguous. Germline CDR1 is SNHLY and CDR2 is FYNNEI. There are 13 residues in the CDR3. V was pared by 3 bases and J by 4 bases, with 9 bases between. The CDR3: CASSDNWGTEAFF. CDR3 sequence (DNA): TGTGCCAGCAGTGATAATTGGGGCACTGAAGCTTTCTTT.

CDR3 nucleotide sequence: TGTGCCAGCAGCTACAGGGAAGAGACCCAGTACTTC. Protein: CASSYREETQYF. The chain has TRBV11-3 and TRBJ2-5; TRBD1 is a possible D gene (6 bases). V lost 4 bases to trimming and J lost 3 bases, with 6 bases between them. The germline CDR1 and CDR2 sequences are SGHNT and YENEEA. This CDR3 region has 12 residues.

The chain carries TRBV11-2 and TRBJ2-7; D is perhaps TRBD1 or TRBD2 (5 bases each). V was shortened by 1 base and J by 3 bases, with 10 bases between the two germline ends. From germline, CDR1 is SGHAT and CDR2 FQNNGV. The CDR3 is 14 amino acids. Written as DNA, the CDR3 is TGTGCCAGCAGCTTAGGGGGGTTACTCTACGAGCAGTACTTC. Translating gives CASSLGGLLYEQYF.

This chain links TRBV28 with TRBJ2-4, with a tentative D call TRBD1 (6 bases). Deletions cut 6 bases from V and 0 bases from J, with 18 bases between. Germline V CDR1 and CDR2: MDHEN, SYDVKM. CDR3 length equals 17 residues. CDR3 nucleotides: TGTGCCAGCAGCCCACTTAGGACAGCCCTAGCCAAAAACATTCAGTACTTC. Its translation: CASSPLRTALAKNIQYF.

This clone was picked up one time. V usage is TRBV7-2 and J usage is TRBJ1-2; D gene ambiguous. V was clipped by 4 bases and J by 3 bases, with 18 bases between them. The CDR3 is 16 residues long. Looked up from germline, CDR1 is SGHTA and CDR2 is FQGNSA. CDR3 sequence: CASSSIGGMGYYGYTF. In DNA form, the CDR3 reads TGTGCCAGCAGCTCCATCGGAGGAATGGGGTACTATGGCTACACCTTC.

The V gene is TRBV6-4, the J gene TRBJ2-1; D is uncertain. The V end was cut by 7 bases, the J end by 4 bases, with 8 bases between. Germline lookup yields CDR1 MRHNA and CDR2 SNTAGT. The CDR3 loop spans 12 amino acids. Written as DNA, the CDR3 is TGTGCCAGCAAAAACCCTTACAATGAGCAGTTCTTC. It encodes CASKNPYNEQFF.

This chain links TRBV30 with TRBJ1-2, with D uncertain. The CDR3 extends over 13 amino acids. The germline V gene encodes CDR1 GTSNPN and CDR2 SVGIG (reference sequence). V was pared by 3 bases and J by 6 bases, with 14 bases between. The CDR3 reads CAWRVQGSDGYTF. The CDR3 DNA sequence: TGTGCCTGGAGGGTTCAAGGGTCGGATGGCTACACCTTC.

CDR3 protein: CASSLGDAWLPSTDTQYF. The CDR3 bases are TGTGCCAGCAGCTTAGGGGATGCATGGCTACCTAGCACAGATACGCAGTATTTT. The chain links TRBV11-1 to TRBJ2-3; D remains ambiguous. Germline V gene sequence: CDR1 SGHAT, CDR2 FQDESV (reference sequence). Trimming removed 1 base from V and 0 bases from J, with 17 bases in between. The CDR3 sequence is 18 residues long.

CDR3 sequence reads: CASSPTGPNTEAFF. CDR3 coding DNA: TGTGCCAGCAGTCCTACGGGGCCGAACACTGAAGCTTTCTTT. The rearrangement links TRBV6-6 to TRBJ1-1; the D gene is possibly TRBD1 (5 bases). Between the trimmed V and J ends, which lost 5 bases and 1 base, there was a span of 11 bases. CDR1 and CDR2 (germline): MNHNY, SVGAGI (reference sequence). The CDR3 spans 14 residues.

The chain joins TRBV7-9 to TRBJ1-5, with TRBD1 matching over 7 bases. The ends lost 6 bases at V and 6 bases at J; junction bases unmatched: 8. The CDR3 consists of 14 residues. Germline V gene data show CDR1 as SEHNR and CDR2 as FQNEAQ (reference sequence). The CDR3 region is CASSPRQGGQPQHF. The CDR3 region has the DNA TGTGCCAGCAGTCCCAGACAGGGAGGTCAGCCCCAGCATTTT.

The chain carries TRBV14 and TRBJ1-6, with a weak D call TRBD1 (6 bases). Trimming took off 4 bases at V and 10 bases at J, with 20 bases between the two ends. This CDR3 region has 16 residues. Germline values: CDR1 SGHDN, CDR2 FVKESK. CDR3 DNA sequence: TGTGCCAGCAGCCCCCGGGGGGCAGGGGTTGGGTCACCCCTCCACTTT. It encodes CASSPRGAGVGSPLHF. Complete variable domain (other parts from reference TRBV14 and TRBJ1-6): EAGVTQFPSHSVIEKGQTVTLRCDPISGHDNLYWYRRVMGKEIKFLLHFVKESKQDESGMPNNRFLAERTGGTYSTLKVQPAELEDSGVYFCASSPRGAGVGSPLHFGNGTRLTVT.

This chain connects TRBV5-1 to TRBJ2-3, with 9 bases matching TRBD2. Germline CDR1 SGHRS, CDR2 YFSETQ. CDR3 length equals 16 residues. V lost 1 base and J lost 0; bases outside the gene matches: 3. The CDR3 loop reads CASSLRSGGSTDTQYF. CDR3 DNA sequence: TGCGCCAGCAGCTTGCGGAGCGGGGGGAGCACAGATACGCAGTATTTT.